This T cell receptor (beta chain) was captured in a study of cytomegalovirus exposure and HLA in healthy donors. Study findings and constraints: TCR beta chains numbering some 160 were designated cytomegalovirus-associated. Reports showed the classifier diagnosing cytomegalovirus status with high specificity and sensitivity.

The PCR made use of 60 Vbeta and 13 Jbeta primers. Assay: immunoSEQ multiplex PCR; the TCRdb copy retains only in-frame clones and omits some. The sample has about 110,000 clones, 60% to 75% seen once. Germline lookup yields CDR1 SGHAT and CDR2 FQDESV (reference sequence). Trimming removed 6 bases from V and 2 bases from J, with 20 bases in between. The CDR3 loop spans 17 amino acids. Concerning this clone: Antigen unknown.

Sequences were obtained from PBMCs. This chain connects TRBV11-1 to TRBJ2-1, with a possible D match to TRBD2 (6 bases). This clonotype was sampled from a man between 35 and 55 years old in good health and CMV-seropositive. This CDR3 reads CASSTPRDSNTYNEQFF. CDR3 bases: TGTGCCAGCAGTACCCCCCGGGACTCTAATACCTACAATGAGCAGTTCTTC. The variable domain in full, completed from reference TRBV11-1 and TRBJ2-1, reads EAEVAQSPRYKITEKSQAVAFWCDPISGHATLYWYRQILGQGPELLVQFQDESVVDDSQLPKDRFSAERLKGVDSTLKIQPAELGDSAMYLCASSTPRDSNTYNEQFFGPGTRLTVL.